This T cell receptor beta chain was sequenced in a study of T cells in Graves' hyperthyroidism and ophthalmopathy (dated 2019 in TCRdb). Turning to the overall study: Peripheral blood samples were taken at the time of initial diagnosis, prior to any treatment. To identify distinguishing TCR V-J signatures, a discovery cohort of about a hundred patients was used, comprising 43 with Graves' ophthalmopathy and 57 with stable Graves' hyperthyroidism. Whether ophthalmopathy could be predicted prospectively was tested in an independent validation cohort made up of 18 to 20 hyperthyroidism patients plus 17 patients who later progressed to ophthalmopathy. The 100 discovery patients were randomly split 7:3 into training and test sets. Thyroid tissue and blood T-cell repertoires from six Graves' hyperthyroidism patients were also compared in the study. After sampling, hyperthyroidism patients received methimazole starting at 30 mg daily, and ophthalmopathy patients received high-dose intravenous methylprednisolone. According to the paper, TCR Vbeta CDR3 sequencing was carried out on 135 peripheral blood samples, which came from approximately 41 ophthalmopathy, 75 to 80 hyperthyroidism and some 17 progressor patients. What the authors observed across the whole study: Ophthalmopathy was separated from stable hyperthyroidism by a 13 V-J signature model, with over 85% sensitivity and approximately 81% specificity obtained in cross-validation and 80%/75% obtained in testing. Sample size was not statistically predetermined, and investigators were not blinded to group allocation. In validation, the model predicted progression to ophthalmopathy with approximately 70% sensitivity and over 72% specificity, a median of roughly seven months before onset. Most expanded thyroid clonotypes (frequency above 0.001) were also detected in blood, suggesting blood repertoires may reflect thyroid immune responses.

Hyperthyroidism patients were aged 18 to 65 years and newly diagnosed, with disease duration of less than 2 months. The study excluded patients with uncontrolled infections, other autoimmune diseases, pregnancy or lactation. Diagnoses were established on the basis of clinical symptoms, serum thyroxine and TRAb, thyroid ultrasound, and orbital computed tomography. Blood from progressor patients was drawn when they were first diagnosed with hyperthyroidism, before any ophthalmopathy symptoms appeared. PBMCs were isolated from 7.5 to 10 ml of fresh peripheral blood by Ficoll-Paque density gradient centrifugation. Progressor patients were first diagnosed with Graves' hyperthyroidism and then developed ophthalmopathy during follow-up. Total RNA was extracted with Trizol reagent, and quality was checked on an Agilent 2100 Bioanalyzer. Regarding this clonotype: It lacks a known antigen. No clone much larger than this one lies a single base away; base qualities are absent.

According to the germline V gene, CDR1 reads SGHNT and CDR2 reads YENEEA. From the cysteine up to the phenylalanine, the CDR3 has a length of 16 residues. The sequence is cut down to CDR3 DNA, 48 bases in frame from base 1. V and J are truncated by 4 bases and 4 bases respectively, leaving an intervening sequence of 19 bases. The TCR beta CDR3 regions were amplified from RNA transcripts. A first-round RT-PCR of the TCR CDR3 used the HTBI primer set with the Qiagen OneStep RT-PCR kit. Libraries were constructed in a second round of multiplex PCR, after which size selection and purification were carried out. Libraries were sequenced paired-end with 100 bp reads on an Illumina HiSeq2000. On the study's bioinformatics: SOAPnuke was used to process the raw data, with reads discarded if the reads contained adapters or uncalled bases, had a mean Phred below 15, or lacked an exact constant-primer or identifier match. COPE v1.2.5 was used to merge the high-quality paired reads, and each unique nucleotide sequence was defined as a clonotype. MiTCR v1.1 was used to align the clonotypes against IMGT TRBV, TRBD and TRBJ reference segments. The analysis was restricted to V-J combinations with a frequency above 0.0001, which together covered just over 98% of the repertoires. A TCS score was defined as the ratio between F50 (clonal expansion) and ExV (chaos), using BLOSUM62-based TCRdist between CDR3 peptides within each V-J. Welch's t-statistics and random forest reduced around 520 V-J features to roughly 13, which were used in a naive Bayes classifier (R e1071). TCRdb reprocessing: public reads trimmed at Q25 with fastp, clones called with MiXCR, in-frame beta chains kept. Entries are consolidated by CDR3 protein sequence, retaining the most common genes and DNA. The V and J calls were determined by TCRdb, not by the authors. In all, the sample holds 300,000 to 450,000 distinct CDR3 sequences, and approximately 13% of those were seen once. The top ten clones comprise more than 20% of the sample.

The receptor's source is a man between 25 and 39 years old with Graves' hyperthyroidism that later progressed to Graves' ophthalmopathy. Material for sequencing was blood. The rearrangement combines TRBV11-3 with TRBJ1-1, with the D gene uncertain. CDR3 loop: CASSSFPRAVGTEAFF. The nucleotide sequence is given as TGTGCCAGCAGCTCCTTCCCCCGGGCCGTAGGCACTGAAGCTTTCTTT.